This T cell receptor beta chain was documented in a study of T cell responses to AZD1222 COVID-19 vaccine. The CDR3 runs 14 residues. V was shortened by 6 bases and J by 1 base, with 9 bases between the two germline ends. Germline assignment: CDR1 MRHNA and CDR2 SNTAGT. Here immunoSEQ multiplex PCR was the method, and the copy in TCRdb shows in-frame clones only, minus some. Of about 73,000 clones listed, 89% are singletons. The sequenced sample was peripheral blood, obtained 28 days after the second AZD1222 dose. The clonotype was recovered from an adult who received the AZD1222 COVID-19 vaccine. The chain employs TRBV6-4 and TRBJ2-2; TRBD1 is a possible D gene (5 bases). The CDR3 nucleotides are TGTGCCAGCAGCTCCCAGGGGAACACCGGGGAGCTGTTTTTT. Translation: CASSSQGNTGELFF.